One and the same sample provided the 8 T cell receptor beta chains below, sequenced in a study of T cells in Graves' hyperthyroidism and ophthalmopathy. What was amplified from RNA transcripts were TCR beta CDR3 regions. Initially, a first-round RT-PCR of the TCR CDR3 employed the HTBI primer set. TCRdb analysed the multiplex PCR reads with MiXCR anew, one entry per CDR3 protein. The sample lists approximately 400,000 distinct CDR3 sequences, roughly 14% occurring once. Sequenced material: blood. The receptors come from a woman under 30 with Graves' hyperthyroidism.

At least ten counts were recorded for this clonotype. The rearrangement links TRBV7-9 to TRBJ2-5, with TRBD2 matching over 10 bases. Germline lookup yields CDR1 SEHNR and CDR2 FQNEAQ (reference sequence). The CDR3 totals 14 residues. The J segment lost 4 bases and the V segment lost 6 bases, leaving 5 bases of the junction unmatched. The CDR3 reads CASRKAGGPETQYF. For the CDR3, the DNA is TGTGCCAGCAGGAAAGCGGGGGGGCCAGAGACCCAGTACTTC.

The chain employs TRBV20-1 and TRBJ1-1, with 7 bases fitting TRBD1. The germline V gene encodes CDR1 DFQATT and CDR2 SNEGSKA (reference sequence). The CDR3 is 12 amino acids. The CDR3 DNA follows: TGCGGGGCCGCGGAGGGGGCAACTGAAGCTTTCTTT. Protein: CGAAEGATEAFF.

This clonotype was recorded at least ten times. The rearrangement links TRBV12-3 or TRBV12-4 to TRBJ1-2; D gene ambiguous. The length of the CDR3 is 12 residues. V dropped 5 bases and J dropped 4 bases, with 8 bases sitting between them. CDR3 nucleotide sequence: TGTGCCAGCAGTCCCCAGACCTATGGCTACACCTTC. It yields the protein CASSPQTYGYTF.

This clonotype was recorded many times. This chain links TRBV12-3 or TRBV12-4 with TRBJ2-2, with TRBD1 as a possible D gene (6 bases). The CDR3 is 16 residues long. V dropped 5 bases and J dropped 0 bases, with 13 bases sitting between them. CDR3 DNA sequence: TGTGCCAGCAGTCCCCCCGCAGGGGCGAACACCGGGGAGCTGTTTTTT. It codes for CASSPPAGANTGELFF.

This clonotype was observed a few times. The chain carries TRBV10-3 and TRBJ2-3, with TRBD1 matching 11 bases. The V and J ends lost 6 bases and 0 bases, in that order; junction bases with no gene match: 8. The germline CDR1 and CDR2 sequences are ENHRY and SYGVKD. This CDR3 spans 17 amino acids. CDR3 amino acids: CAISPTRDRGSTDTQYF. In DNA, the CDR3 is TGTGCCATCAGCCCCACTAGGGACAGGGGGAGCACAGATACGCAGTATTTT.

This clonotype has just a few counts. Written as DNA, the CDR3 is TGCAGCATAACTCAATTTCAGGGTGGAACTGAAGCTTTCTTT. Protein: CSITQFQGGTEAFF. This rearrangement joins TRBV29-1 to TRBJ1-1; tentatively, D is TRBD1 (5 bases). V was pared by 8 bases and J by 5 bases, with 21 bases between. This CDR3 is 14 amino acids long. Germline CDR1 SQVTM, CDR2 ANQGSEA.

This clonotype was counted ten times or more. The CDR3 DNA follows: TGTGCCAGCAGCCCGTATCTGTCCTACGAGCAGTACTTC. This gives the protein CASSPYLSYEQYF. The chain links TRBV7-2 to TRBJ2-7; D ambiguous. This CDR3 contains 13 residues. The germline V gene has CDR1 SGHTA and CDR2 FQGNSA. Trimming removed 5 bases from V and 1 base from J, with 9 bases in between.

This clonotype was counted ten times or more. V usage is TRBV11-2 and J usage is TRBJ2-5; D is tentatively TRBD1 or TRBD2 (5 bases each). Germline V gene data show CDR1 as SGHAT and CDR2 as FQNNGV. V was clipped by 0 bases and J by 2 bases, with 10 bases between them. This CDR3 comprises 15 residues. The CDR3 spells CASSLDLAGQETQYF. DNA for the CDR3: TGTGCCAGCAGCTTAGATCTAGCAGGGCAAGAGACCCAGTACTTC. The full variable domain, completed using reference TRBV11-2 and TRBJ2-5, is EAGVAQSPRYKIIEKRQSVAFWCNPISGHATLYWYQQILGQGPKLLIQFQNNGVVDDSQLPKDRFSAERLKGVDSTLKIQPAKLEDSAVYLCASSLDLAGQETQYFGPGTRLLVL.